This TCR beta chain was documented in a study of cytomegalovirus exposure and HLA in healthy donors. Broader study findings: Reported performance of the classifier showed diagnosis of cytomegalovirus status with high specificity and sensitivity. As a later analysis showed, several of the most significant clusters appeared to be linked to common viral pathogens.

In the PCR, 60 Vbeta and 13 Jbeta primers were used. Clones were read by immunoSEQ multiplex PCR, and TCRdb kept only the in-frame ones, dropping some. The repertoire has about 300,000 clones, 86% of them found once; the top ten carry roughly 4%. With respect to this clone: The antigen is unknown.

This CDR3 has 14 amino acids. V lost 3 bases, J lost 1 base, and 7 bases lay in between. CDR1 is MDHEN and CDR2 is SYDVKM in the germline V gene. The chain links TRBV28 to TRBJ2-1, with a weak D call TRBD1 (5 bases). The sequence was collected from a man aged 35 to 55 in good health and CMV-seropositive. The sample was PBMCs. The CDR3 coding sequence is TGTGCCAGCAGTTTGACAGTTTCCTACAATGAGCAGTTCTTC. Translation gives CASSLTVSYNEQFF.